The entry below describes one T cell receptor beta chain. Its antigen is undetermined. This sample was included in a study of response to subunit inactivated influenza vaccine. This CDR3 spans 14 amino acids. In germline, CDR1 is LNHDA, CDR2 SQIVND (reference sequence). The V gene lost 2 bases and the J gene lost 10 bases, with 17 bases spanning the gap. TCRdb itself ran the RT-PCR reads through MiXCR, one entry per CDR3 protein. The sample carries hundreds of thousands of distinct CDR3 sequences, roughly 10% recorded once. Study findings and constraints: Authors proposed each seasonal influenza vaccination draws in few new T cells.

The sequence derives from a man aged 45 to 65 who received an inactivated influenza vaccine. The sample in question was PBMCs from blood, obtained on the day of vaccination. The chain recombines TRBV19 with TRBJ1-2; a possible D gene is TRBD1 (6 bases). The CDR3 protein is CASSIQGRGGYYTF. In nucleotides, the CDR3 is TGTGCCAGTAGTATACAGGGCAGGGGCGGATACTACACCTTC. Looking up the rest from reference TRBV19 and TRBJ1-2 gives the full variable domain: DGGITQSPKYLFRKEGQNVTLSCEQNLNHDAMYWYRQDPGQGLRLIYYSQIVNDFQKGDIAEGYSVSREKKESFPLTVTSAQKNPTAFYLCASSIQGRGGYYTFGSGTRLTVV.